This T cell receptor beta chain was captured in a study of CD8+ T cells in alopecia areata. A few counts support this clone. Regarding treatment: oral pan-JAK inhibitor, 5-10 mg twice daily. CDR3 length: 14 amino acids. Germline V gives CDR1 SGDLS, CDR2 YYNGEE. The V and J ends lost 7 bases and 7 bases, in that order; junction bases with no gene match: 12. The authors extracted RNA and reverse transcribed it into cDNA as the sequencing template. TCRdb keeps only in-frame clones here, not all; method: immunoSEQ multiplex PCR. The sample holds 180,000 or so clones, about 55% seen once. The genes are TRBV9 and TRBJ2-7, with 9 bases that match TRBD2. The material sequenced was CD8+ T cells sorted from blood, taken at week 24, from a patient treated with tofacitinib. The TCR was taken from a human donor with alopecia areata. CDR3 coding DNA: TGTGCCAGCGGGAGGAGCGGGGGGCTTGAAGAGCAGTACTTC. Amino acid sequence: CASGRSGGLEEQYF.